What follows describes a single T cell receptor beta chain. What it recognizes is unknown. These data come from a study of T cell responses to AZD1222 COVID-19 vaccine. General observations from the study: Donor demographics were predominantly white British with a female majority; clonal diversity may be underestimated. Along spike, vaccine-associated CD4 TCRs were found throughout, with dominance at 160-218 and 743-854.

CDR1 and CDR2 from the germline V gene are SGHTA and FQGNSA. Unmatched junction bases numbered 7, after V lost 3 bases and J lost 8 bases. This CDR3 has 14 amino acids. The method was immunoSEQ multiplex PCR; TCRdb's version includes in-frame clones alone and lacks a portion of them. The sample carries approximately 70,000 clones, 80% to 90% recorded once. V is TRBV7-2 and J is TRBJ1-5; TRBD1 matches at 7 bases. This receptor was taken from an adult in good health. This material consisted of peripheral blood, taken on day 0 of AZD1222 vaccination. The CDR3 loop reads CASSLTAGGEPQHF. The CDR3 region has the DNA TGTGCCAGCAGCTTGACGGCAGGGGGAGAGCCCCAGCATTTT.